The 4 T cell receptor beta chains in this list originate from one sample, sequenced in a study of cytotoxic CD8 clonotypes in ibrutinib-treated CLL. The table came from immunoSEQ multiplex PCR; TCRdb's copy has only in-frame clones and leaves some out. Of 160,000 or so clones listed, roughly 80% were seen once; the top ten hold 4.6%. The material sequenced was PBMCs, taken after 24 months of ibrutinib treatment. These receptors were obtained from a human donor with chronic lymphocytic leukemia.

The CDR3, as DNA: TGTGCCAGCAGCTTAGGGGTGGGCTTCCCGAAACGCTACAATGAGCAGTTCTTC. Protein: CASSLGVGFPKRYNEQFF. The V and J genes are TRBV7-2 and TRBJ2-1; no reliable D call. Trimming left V 1 base short and J 3 bases short, with 19 bases between. The germline V gene encodes CDR1 SGHTA and CDR2 FQGNSA. This CDR3 region has 18 residues.

The gene calls are TRBV7-2 and TRBJ2-1, with 12 nucleotides matching TRBD2. V was clipped by 4 bases and J by 4 bases; unmatched bases: 5. Germline CDR1 is SGHTA and CDR2 is FQGNSA. The CDR3 covers 16 residues. CDR3 protein: CASSSAGTSGYNEQFF. CDR3 DNA sequence: TGTGCCAGCAGCTCGGCTGGGACTAGCGGGTACAATGAGCAGTTCTTC. Based on the CDR3 plus reference TRBV7-2 and TRBJ2-1, the full variable domain is GAGVSQSPSNKVTEKGKDVELRCDPISGHTALYWYRQSLGQGLEFLIYFQGNSAPDKSGLPSDRFSAERTGGSVSTLTIQRTQQEDSAVYLCASSSAGTSGYNEQFFGPGTRLTVL.

The V and J genes are TRBV28 and TRBJ1-4, with TRBD1 as a possible D gene (5 bases). V was trimmed by 4 bases and J by 0 bases, leaving 12 bases between them. The germline V gene has CDR1 MDHEN and CDR2 SYDVKM. The CDR3 is 16 residues long. CDR3 amino acids: CASSSWDLATNEKLFF. In nucleotides, the CDR3 is TGTGCCAGCAGTTCTTGGGACCTCGCAACTAATGAAAAACTGTTTTTT.

The CDR3 DNA sequence: TGTGCCAGCAGCCTACAGGGGAGACTAGTGATCGAGCAGTACTTC. Translation: CASSLQGRLVIEQYF. This sequence joins TRBV6-5 and TRBJ2-7; D possibly corresponds to TRBD1 (7 bases). Trimming took 6 bases from V and 6 from J, leaving 21 bases between them. Germline CDR1 MNHEY, CDR2 SVGAGI. CDR3 length equals 15 residues.